The present T cell receptor beta chain was sequenced within a study of T-cell reconstitution after alpha-beta-depleted transplantation in children. Preparation of the TCRbeta library involved a method that used unique molecular identifiers. From the PCR reads, TCRdb called clonotypes with MiXCR, one entry per CDR3 protein. The table shows about 610,000 distinct CDR3 sequences, with about 10% occurring only once. Germline V gives CDR1 LGHNA, CDR2 YNFKEQ. The CDR3 has 14 residues. V shed 3 bases, J shed 5 bases, and the junction held 2 bases outside the gene matches. Here the sequenced sample was PBMCs from the stem cell graft donor, taken from the stem cell graft. This TCR derives from a human donor who donated a stem cell graft to a child with acute myeloid leukemia. The chain joins TRBV4-2 to TRBJ2-4; 9 positions agree with TRBD2. The CDR3: CASSQLAGQNIQYF. CDR3 nucleotide sequence: TGTGCCAGCAGCCAGCTAGCGGGGCAAAACATTCAGTACTTC.